What follows are 9 T cell receptor beta chains derived from one specimen sequenced in a study of T cell responses to AZD1222 COVID-19 vaccine. The data were produced by immunoSEQ multiplex PCR, yet TCRdb's version contains in-frame clones alone and is incomplete. The table includes 130,000 to 150,000 clones, around 83% detected once. The specimen comprised peripheral blood, sampled on day 0 of MenACWY control vaccination. All receptors come from an adult in good health.

This clone was counted a single time. V and J are TRBV28 and TRBJ1-2; D is uncertain. This CDR3 spans 14 amino acids. V lost 6 bases, J lost 1 base, and 12 bases lay in between. Germline V CDR1 and CDR2: MDHEN, SYDVKM. CDR3 sequence reads: CASRAPVFNYGYTF. The DNA of the CDR3 is TGTGCCAGCAGGGCGCCCGTTTTTAACTATGGCTACACCTTC.

V is TRBV6-5 and J is TRBJ1-2, with 7 bases identical to TRBD1. Trimming took 6 bases from V and 4 from J; bases not matched to a gene: 5. The germline CDR1 and CDR2 sequences are MNHEY and SVGAGI. This CDR3 region has 13 residues. CDR3 coding DNA: TGTGCCAGCAGACCGGGACAGTTCTATGGCTACACCTTC. Its translation: CASRPGQFYGYTF.

This clone was seen a single time. V gene TRBV14 combines with J gene TRBJ2-6; D is perhaps TRBD1 or TRBD2 (5 bases each). This CDR3 is built from 15 residues. Germline CDR1 is SGHDN and CDR2 is FVKESK. V lost 4 bases to trimming and J lost 2 bases, with 9 bases between them. This CDR3 reads CASSPLGAGANVLTF. In nucleotides, the CDR3 is TGTGCCAGCAGCCCGTTGGGGGCTGGGGCCAACGTCCTGACTTTC.

Concerning this clone: Relative to the germline gene, one junction end is altered; a read error may explain this. The V gene is TRBV28, the J gene TRBJ2-2, with D hard to call. The V gene's germline CDR1 is MDHEN and CDR2 SYDVKM. This CDR3 comprises 15 residues. CDR3 protein: CANSLYHASTGELFF. The CDR3, as DNA: TGTGCCAACAGTTTATATCACGCGAGCACCGGGGAGCTGTTTTTT.

The CDR3 DNA reads TGTGCCAGCAACCGACAGGGGGAGAAGACTGAAGCTTTCTTT. Its protein is CASNRQGEKTEAFF. This chain connects TRBV6-5 to TRBJ1-1; 9 nucleotides align to TRBD1. J was trimmed by 5 bases and V by 7 bases; bases with no gene match: 8. Germline CDR1 is MNHEY and CDR2 is SVGAGI. This CDR3 region has 14 residues.

The CDR3 nucleotides read TGTGCCAGCAGCCCCCCGGGGAACACCGGGGAGCTGTTTTTT. Amino acids: CASSPPGNTGELFF. V usage is TRBV9 and J usage is TRBJ2-2; D ambiguous. CDR3 length: 14 residues. V lost 4 bases to trimming and J lost 1 base, with 8 bases between them. Per the germline V gene, CDR1 is SGDLS and CDR2 is YYNGEE.

This chain joins TRBV18 and TRBJ1-1; a weak D match, TRBD1 (5 bases). V gave up 1 base and J gave up 3 bases, with 9 bases separating them. Germline V gives CDR1 KGHSH, CDR2 LQKENI. The CDR3 totals 14 residues. The CDR3 nucleotides read TGTGCCAGCTCACCACAGGGGTCGGACACTGAAGCTTTCTTT. Translation: CASSPQGSDTEAFF.

In DNA, the CDR3 is TGTGCCAGCAGCTTAATGGGGAACACTGAAGCTTTCTTT. Translation gives CASSLMGNTEAFF. This chain connects TRBV7-3 to TRBJ1-1; D is unclear. V lost 1 base and J lost 1, with 4 bases in between. Germline CDR1 and CDR2: SGHTA and FQGTGA. This CDR3 comprises 13 residues. Full variable domain (missing parts from reference TRBV7-3 and TRBJ1-1): GAGVSQTPSNKVTEKGKYVELRCDPISGHTALYWYRQSLGQGPEFLIYFQGTGAADDSGLPNDRFFAVRPEGSVSTLKIQRTERGDSAVYLCASSLMGNTEAFFGQGTRLTVV.

For the CDR3, the DNA is TGTGCCAGCAGTTTATTTCCCAAGGAGCCGTTTTTT. The encoded protein is CASSLFPKEPFF. The V gene is TRBV12-3 or TRBV12-4, the J gene TRBJ1-4; unclear D gene. CDR3 length: 12 residues. V lost 2 bases and J lost 16, with 14 bases in between.